These 5 T cell receptor beta chains were sequenced from one sample in a study of CD8+CD57+ T cells in acquired aplastic anemia. Profiling that covered TCR beta VDJ and CDR3 relied on genomic DNA as its template. MiXCR, run by TCRdb on the reads, gives a single entry per CDR3 protein. The repertoire holds a few hundred thousand distinct CDR3 sequences, with under 50% as singletons. Selection for sequencing was limited to patients who had shown CD8+CD57+ cell expansion by flow cytometry. Input material: sorted CD4+, CD8+, or CD8+CD57+ T cells (not recorded which) from PBMCs. The receptors originated from a human donor with aplastic anemia.

This clonotype appeared a few times. The chain is built from TRBV25-1 and TRBJ2-7, with D possibly matching TRBD1 (6 bases). The germline V and J ends were trimmed by 6 bases and 6 bases, with 12 bases remaining between them. Germline CDR1 is MGHDK and CDR2 is SYGVNS. This CDR3 contains 12 residues. The CDR3 nucleotides are TGTGCCAGCAGCTTTACAGGGAGCGAGCAGTACTTC. Protein: CASSFTGSEQYF.

The chain is built from TRBV20-1 and TRBJ2-5; 10 bases line up with TRBD1. The CDR3 is made up of 15 amino acids. V dropped 0 bases and J dropped 6; count of bases not matched to a gene: 7. The germline V gene has CDR1 DFQATT and CDR2 SNEGSKA (reference sequence). CDR3 sequence (DNA): TGCAGTGCTAGAGAACCCCGGACAGGGGGTAAGACCCAGTACTTC. It encodes CSAREPRTGGKTQYF.

This clonotype was seen at least ten times. The J gene is TRBJ2-2, the V gene TRBV5-1; tentative D call: TRBD1 (6 bases). The CDR3 is 15 amino acids. The germline V gene encodes CDR1 SGHRS and CDR2 YFSETQ. V was cut by 3 bases and J by 4 bases, with 13 bases left in between. The CDR3 sequence: CASSSLEGGTGELFF. For the CDR3, the DNA is TGCGCCAGCAGCTCCCTGGAAGGGGGCACCGGGGAGCTGTTTTTT.

In regard to this clonotype: Because it lacks the conserved phenylalanine or tryptophan at the end, this CDR3 is likely a read error. J is TRBJ1-4 and V is TRBV6-5; 9 nucleotides align to TRBD1. Looked up from germline, CDR1 is MNHEY and CDR2 is SVGAGI. This CDR3 has 15 residues. After removal of 6 bases from V and 8 bases from J, the junction contained 10 bases not matched to a gene. The CDR3 DNA reads as TGTGCCAGCAGACTTACAGGGGGCGGGAGGGAAAAACTGTTTTCT. It is translated as CASRLTGGGREKLFS.

The V and J genes are TRBV14 and TRBJ1-2, with TRBD1 as a possible D gene (5 bases). Deletions cut 0 bases from V and 8 bases from J, with 13 bases between. The V gene's germline CDR1 is SGHDN and CDR2 FVKESK. This CDR3 has 14 amino acids. In nucleotides, the CDR3 is TGTGCCAGCAGCCAAGATCTCTCCGGGACCGGCTACACCTTC. It specifies CASSQDLSGTGYTF.